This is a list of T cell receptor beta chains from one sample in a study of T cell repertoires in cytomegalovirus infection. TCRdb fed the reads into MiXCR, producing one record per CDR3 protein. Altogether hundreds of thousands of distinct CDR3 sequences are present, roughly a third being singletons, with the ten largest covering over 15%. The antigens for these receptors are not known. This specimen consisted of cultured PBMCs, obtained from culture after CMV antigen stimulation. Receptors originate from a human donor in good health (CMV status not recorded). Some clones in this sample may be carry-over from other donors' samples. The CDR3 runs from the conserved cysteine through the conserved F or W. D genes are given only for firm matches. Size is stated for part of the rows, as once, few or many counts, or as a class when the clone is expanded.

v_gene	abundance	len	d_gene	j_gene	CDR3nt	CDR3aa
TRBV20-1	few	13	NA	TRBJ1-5	TGCAGTGCAAAGGACACGGCCGATCAGCCCCAGCATTTT	CSAKDTADQPQHF
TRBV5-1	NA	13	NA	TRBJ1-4	TGCGCCAGCAGATGGACACGAAATGAAAAACTGTTTTTT	CASRWTRNEKLFF
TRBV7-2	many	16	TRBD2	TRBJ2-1	TGTGCCAGCAGCCGCGGGACTAGGGTTCCGTACAATGAGCAGTTCTTC	CASSRGTRVPYNEQFF
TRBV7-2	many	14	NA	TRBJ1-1	TGTGCCAGCAGCTTAACCGGGGATAACACTGAAGCTTTCTTT	CASSLTGDNTEAFF
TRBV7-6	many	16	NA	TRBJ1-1	TGTGCCAGCAGCCCGGGGACCACAAGGCATAACACTGAAGCTTTCTTT	CASSPGTTRHNTEAFF
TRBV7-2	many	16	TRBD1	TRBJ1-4	TGTGCCAGCAGCTTAGTAGGGACAGCACCTAATGAAAAACTGTTTTTT	CASSLVGTAPNEKLFF
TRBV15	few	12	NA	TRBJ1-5	TGTGCCACCAGCAGAGATTTTCAGCCCCAGCATTTT	CATSRDFQPQHF
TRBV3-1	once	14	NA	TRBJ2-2	TGTGCCAGCAGCCAAGATCTGGACACCGGGGAGCTGTTTTTT	CASSQDLDTGELFF
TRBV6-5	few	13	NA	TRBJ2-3	TGTGCCAGCACTGCACGCGGCACAGATACGCAGTATTTT	CASTARGTDTQYF
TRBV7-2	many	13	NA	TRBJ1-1	TGTGCCAGCAGCTTATCCGGGTACACTGAAGCTTTCTTT	CASSLSGYTEAFF
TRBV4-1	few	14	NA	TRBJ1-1	TGCGCCAGCAGCAGCATAGGGGGGGGCACTGAAGCTTTCTTT	CASSSIGGGTEAFF
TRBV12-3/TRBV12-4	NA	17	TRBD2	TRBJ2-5	TGTGCCAGCAGTTTAGCGAGGTTGGCGGGGGGGCCGCAGACCCAGTACTTC	CASSLARLAGGPQTQYF
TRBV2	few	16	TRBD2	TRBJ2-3	TGTGCCAGCAGTGATATAACTAGCGGGGGTACAGATACGCAGTATTTT	CASSDITSGGTDTQYF
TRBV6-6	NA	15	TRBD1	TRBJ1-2	TGTGCCAGCAGACTTGGCGGACAGGCCCTGGGCGGCTACACCTTC	CASRLGGQALGGYTF
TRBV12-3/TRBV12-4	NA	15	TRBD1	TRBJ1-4	TGTGCCAGCAGTTTAACCGGGACAGGGCGTGAAAAACTGTTTTTT	CASSLTGTGREKLFF
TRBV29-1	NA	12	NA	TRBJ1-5	TGCAGCGTCGCAGAAGTAGGGCAGCCCCAGCATTTT	CSVAEVGQPQHF
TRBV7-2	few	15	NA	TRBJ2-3	TGTGCCAGCAGCTCACCCGCGGGGGCGACGGGCACGCAGTATTTT	CASSSPAGATGTQYF
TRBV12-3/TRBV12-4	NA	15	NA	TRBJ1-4	TGTGCCAGCAGTTTCATGTCGACAGTAAGGGAAAAACTGTTTTTT	CASSFMSTVREKLFF
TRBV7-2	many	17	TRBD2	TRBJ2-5	TGTGCCAGCAGCTTGGGGGGAACTAGCGGGGGACAAGAGACCCAGTACTTC	CASSLGGTSGGQETQYF
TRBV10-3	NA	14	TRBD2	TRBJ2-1	TGTGCCATCAGTGTGGGACTAGAAACGGGTGAGCAGTTCTTC	CAISVGLETGEQFF
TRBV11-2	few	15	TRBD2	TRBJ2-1	TGTGCCAGCAGCTGGGCTAGCGGGAGGGCCGGGGAGCAGTTCTTC	CASSWASGRAGEQFF
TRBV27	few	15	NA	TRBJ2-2	TGTGCCGCCTCGAGACGCGGGATCGACACCGGGGAGCTGTTTTTT	CAASRRGIDTGELFF